One and the same sample provided the 27 T cell receptor beta chains below, sequenced in a study of blood T cells in healthy people across ages. A second PCR of roughly 7 to 11 cycles used a sample-barcoded 5' primer and a J-beta primer mix. TCRdb reprocessed the 5' RACE reads via MiXCR and lists one record per CDR3 protein. The sample comprises under 850,000 distinct CDR3 sequences, around 36% of which are singletons, and about an eighth rests with the top ten. Sequenced: blood. The receptors were sampled from a man in his late teens or twenties in good health.

This clonotype was counted a few times. V is TRBV30 and J is TRBJ1-5, with 12 bases matching TRBD1. Germline assignment: CDR1 GTSNPN and CDR2 SVGIG (reference sequence). Germline trimming cut 3 bases from V and 8 bases from J; bases unmatched to any gene: 5. The CDR3 is made up of 14 amino acids. The CDR3 reads CAWSLGTGGKPQHF. CDR3 DNA: TGTGCCTGGAGCCTGGGGACAGGGGGCAAGCCCCAGCATTTT.

V usage is TRBV20-1 and J usage is TRBJ1-2; no firm D call. The CDR3 covers 15 residues. Trimming left V 0 bases short and J 4 bases short, with 15 bases between. Looked up from germline, CDR1 is DFQATT and CDR2 is SNEGSKA (reference sequence). The CDR3 protein is CSARDSDGPAYGYTF. The CDR3 DNA reads TGCAGTGCTAGAGATTCCGACGGTCCAGCCTATGGCTACACCTTC.

The V gene is TRBV6-2 or TRBV6-3, the J gene TRBJ2-2; maybe TRBD2 (6 bases). The CDR3 has 13 residues. Germline CDR1 MNHEY, CDR2 SVGEGT. The ends were cut back, 8 bases at V and 4 bases at J, with 11 bases in the middle. The CDR3 reads CASAWDFTGELFF. The CDR3 nucleotides are TGTGCCAGCGCGTGGGACTTCACCGGGGAGCTGTTTTTT.

This clonotype has ten or more counts. The V and J genes are TRBV20-1 and TRBJ1-2; 7 positions agree with TRBD1. The V gene end was trimmed by 6 bases and the J gene end by 2 bases; junction bases not matched to a gene: 6. This CDR3 comprises 13 residues. CDR1 DFQATT and CDR2 SNEGSKA come from the germline V gene (reference sequence). The CDR3 spells CSAMIQGNYGYTF. The DNA of the CDR3 is TGCAGTGCAATGATACAGGGGAACTATGGCTACACCTTC.

In its sample, this clonotype was seen many times. V and J are TRBV7-3 and TRBJ2-7; D unresolved. In germline, CDR1 is SGHTA, CDR2 FQGTGA. V lost 4 bases and J lost 4, with 8 bases in between. This CDR3 spans 12 amino acids. CDR3 in amino acids: CASSYYSYEQYF. The CDR3 region has the DNA TGTGCCAGCAGCTATTACAGTTACGAGCAGTACTTC.

This clonotype occurred many times. The V call is TRBV6-2 or TRBV6-3, the J call TRBJ2-3; D might be TRBD2 (6 bases). This CDR3 region has 13 residues. Germline CDR1 and CDR2: MNHEY and SVGEGT. Trimming cost V 8 bases and J 4 bases, with 13 bases left between them. CDR3 DNA sequence: TGTGCCAGCTGGTCACTAGCTTCAGATACGCAGTATTTT. Translated: CASWSLASDTQYF.

The table lists this clonotype with many counts. The V call is TRBV12-3 or TRBV12-4, the J call TRBJ2-5; D is unclear. The germline V and J ends were trimmed by 7 bases and 0 bases, with 15 bases remaining between them. The CDR3 extends over 15 amino acids. The CDR3 reads CASTSGSRYQETQYF. CDR3 bases: TGTGCCAGCACCTCGGGCAGTAGGTACCAAGAGACCCAGTACTTC.

The chain carries TRBV25-1 and TRBJ2-6, with a weak D call TRBD1 (6 bases). The CDR3 has 18 residues. Trimming took 3 bases from V and 2 from J, leaving 17 bases between them. CDR1 is MGHDK and CDR2 is SYGVNS in the germline V gene. The CDR3: CASSDPWNDRTGANVLTF. DNA of the CDR3: TGTGCCAGCAGTGACCCGTGGAATGACAGGACTGGGGCCAACGTCCTGACTTTC.

The chain recombines TRBV19 with TRBJ2-7, with 9 bases lining up with TRBD1. The CDR3 length is 14 residues. CDR1 is LNHDA, CDR2 SQIVND, per germline (reference sequence). V lost 6 bases and J lost 3; bases outside the gene matches: 6. The CDR3 bases are TGTGCCAGTAGCGGGGGGACAGGGCACTACGAGCAGTACTTC. It translates to CASSGGTGHYEQYF.

V usage is TRBV20-1 and J usage is TRBJ2-2, with D perhaps TRBD2 (6 bases). V was clipped by 0 bases and J by 3 bases, with 17 bases between them. Looked up from germline, CDR1 is DFQATT and CDR2 is SNEGSKA (reference sequence). This CDR3 contains 17 residues. CDR3 coding DNA: TGCAGTGCTAGAGACCCAGGGAGGTCGTATGACACCGGGGAGCTGTTTTTT. Translating it yields CSARDPGRSYDTGELFF.

There are a few counts of this clonotype. The V and J genes are TRBV20-1 and TRBJ1-1; the D is unclear. This CDR3 has 13 residues. With 3 bases removed from V and 3 bases from J, the gap between germline ends came to 11 bases. CDR1 and CDR2 (germline): DFQATT, SNEGSKA (reference sequence). CDR3 nucleotide sequence: TGCAGTGCTAGTCCCCCCGGACACACTGAAGCTTTCTTT. Translation gives CSASPPGHTEAFF.

V and J are TRBV28 and TRBJ2-3, with 12 bases lining up with TRBD2. The CDR3 contains 17 residues. Germline V gives CDR1 MDHEN, CDR2 SYDVKM. V lost 5 bases, J lost 1 base, and 7 bases stayed unmatched. The CDR3 coding sequence is TGTGCCAGCAGTCCATCGGGACTAGCGGGCGGCACAGATACGCAGTATTTT. It is translated as CASSPSGLAGGTDTQYF.

This sequence joins TRBV19 and TRBJ2-5; D could derive from TRBD1 or TRBD2 (6 bases each). This CDR3 comprises 15 residues. Germline CDR1 LNHDA, CDR2 SQIVND (reference sequence). V was cut by 3 bases and J by 3 bases, with 14 bases left in between. The CDR3 DNA follows: TGTGCCAGTAGTATGGATCAGGGGAGGAAAGAGACCCAGTACTTC. Residues: CASSMDQGRKETQYF. The complete variable domain, with remaining parts taken from reference TRBV19 and TRBJ2-5, reads DGGITQSPKYLFRKEGQNVTLSCEQNLNHDAMYWYRQDPGQGLRLIYYSQIVNDFQKGDIAEGYSVSREKKESFPLTVTSAQKNPTAFYLCASSMDQGRKETQYFGPGTRLLVL.

J is TRBJ2-4 and V is TRBV12-3 or TRBV12-4; TRBD2 agrees at 9 bases. The CDR3 spans 17 residues. Trimming removed 6 bases from V and 13 bases from J; junction bases left unmatched: 22. The CDR3 region is CASSGKVLAGPRDEQYF. In nucleotides, the CDR3 is TGTGCCAGCAGCGGTAAGGTCCTAGCGGGGCCGAGGGATGAGCAGTACTTC.

This clonotype was counted only a few times. The chain combines TRBV4-3 with TRBJ2-3; no firm D call. The CDR3 length is 16 residues. V gave up 0 bases and J gave up 2 bases, with 12 bases separating them. From germline, CDR1 is LGHNA and CDR2 YSLEER. Here the CDR3 reads CASSQDIQRVTDTQYF. The CDR3 nucleotides read TGCGCCAGCAGCCAAGATATCCAGCGAGTCACAGATACGCAGTATTTT.

Regarding this clonotype: A much larger clone is a single base away; this may be a read error. The chain uses TRBV29-1 and TRBJ2-1, with 7 bases lining up with TRBD1. The CDR3 is 12 amino acids. The germline gives CDR1 SQVTM, CDR2 ANQGSEA. After removal of 6 bases from V and 10 bases from J, the junction contained 9 bases not matched to a gene. The CDR3 DNA is TGCAGCGTCTTACCGACAGGGAAGGAGCAGTTCTTC. Translated, it gives CSVLPTGKEQFF.

The chain joins TRBV7-2 to TRBJ2-3; 9 nucleotides match TRBD1. The V and J ends lost 5 bases and 4 bases, in that order; junction bases with no gene match: 10. Per germline, CDR1 SGHTA and CDR2 FQGNSA. This CDR3 comprises 16 residues. The CDR3 spells CASSPPKGQGPDTQYF. CDR3 in DNA: TGTGCCAGCAGCCCACCAAAGGGACAGGGACCAGATACGCAGTATTTT.

The V gene is TRBV27, the J gene TRBJ2-5; D assignment may be TRBD1 or TRBD2 (5 bases each). The DNA matches TRBJ2-7 better at its end, which makes the J call doubtful. Germline V lookup: CDR1 MNHEY, CDR2 SMNVEV (reference sequence). The CDR3 loop spans 12 amino acids. CDR3 sequence (DNA): TGTGCCAGCAGTTCCCGGGACGGCGAGCAGTACTTC. As protein: CASSSRDGEQYF.

This clonotype was counted at least ten times. The chain combines TRBV12-3 or TRBV12-4 with TRBJ2-7, with 9 bases lining up with TRBD1. The CDR3 extends over 13 amino acids. The V gene end was trimmed by 5 bases and the J gene end by 3 bases; junction bases not matched to a gene: 2. CDR3 protein: CASSPTGGYEQYF. Here the CDR3 DNA reads TGTGCCAGCAGTCCGACAGGGGGCTACGAGCAGTACTTC.

The rearrangement links TRBV3-1 to TRBJ1-2; D perhaps matches TRBD1 (6 bases). The CDR3 spans 13 residues. In germline, CDR1 is LGHDT, CDR2 YNNKEL (reference sequence). The V end was cut by 5 bases, the J end by 6 bases, with 13 bases between. The DNA for the CDR3 is TGTGCCAGCAGCGGAGACAGGACCCATGGCTACACCTTC. This encodes CASSGDRTHGYTF.

The chain carries TRBV29-1 and TRBJ2-3; D is uncertain. V was pared by 6 bases and J by 3 bases, with 19 bases between. The CDR3 loop spans 15 amino acids. The germline V gene encodes CDR1 SQVTM and CDR2 ANQGSEA. In DNA form, the CDR3 reads TGCAGCGTCGCAATCTTTATAGAAGCGACAGATACGCAGTATTTT. Translating gives CSVAIFIEATDTQYF.

V gene TRBV7-2 combines with J gene TRBJ1-2, with a weak D call TRBD1 (5 bases). The CDR3 consists of 15 residues. The V end was cut by 5 bases, the J end by 4 bases, with 17 bases between. Germline CDR1 and CDR2: SGHTA and FQGNSA. This CDR3 reads CASSKIGAGGYGYTF. The CDR3 DNA is TGTGCCAGCAGCAAAATTGGGGCAGGAGGCTATGGCTACACCTTC.

The J gene is TRBJ1-1, the V gene TRBV6-6; 11 nucleotides line up with TRBD1. The CDR3 contains 14 residues. The germline V gene encodes CDR1 MNHNY and CDR2 SVGAGI (reference sequence). V was clipped by 4 bases and J by 9 bases; unmatched bases: 7. CDR3: CASSLGQGGPKAFF. CDR3 nucleotide sequence: TGTGCCAGCAGTTTGGGACAGGGGGGGCCCAAAGCTTTCTTT.

The chain joins TRBV29-1 to TRBJ1-2, with TRBD1 matching over 7 bases. From germline, CDR1 is SQVTM and CDR2 ANQGSEA. CDR3 length: 13 residues. The V gene end was trimmed by 6 bases and the J gene end by 5 bases; junction bases not matched to a gene: 9. In nucleotides, the CDR3 is TGCAGCGTAGCCCGGACAGGCGTTTATGGCTACACCTTC. Residues: CSVARTGVYGYTF. The whole variable domain, remainder taken from reference TRBV29-1 and TRBJ1-2, is SAVISQKPSRDICQRGTSLTIQCQVDSQVTMMFWYRQQPGQSLTLIATANQGSEATYESGFVIDKFPISRPNLTFSTLTVSNMSPEDSSIYLCSVARTGVYGYTFGSGTRLTVV.

This clonotype occurred many times. This rearrangement joins TRBV5-1 to TRBJ2-6, with 7 bases lining up with TRBD1. The germline V gene encodes CDR1 SGHRS and CDR2 YFSETQ. The CDR3 extends over 18 amino acids. J was trimmed by 0 bases and V by 0 bases; bases with no gene match: 6. The CDR3 DNA reads TGCGCCAGCAGCTTGGCGCCGGGACAGAGCTCTGGGGCCAACGTCCTGACTTTC. Residues: CASSLAPGQSSGANVLTF. The entire variable domain, with the rest obtained from reference TRBV5-1 and TRBJ2-6, is as follows: KAGVTQTPRYLIKTRGQQVTLSCSPISGHRSVSWYQQTPGQGLQFLFEYFSETQRNKGNFPGRFSGRQFSNSRSEMNVSTLELGDSALYLCASSLAPGQSSGANVLTFGAGSRLTVL.

CDR3 in amino acids: CASMTPWGRHYEQYF. DNA for the CDR3: TGTGCCAGCATGACTCCCTGGGGACGGCACTACGAGCAGTACTTC. V and J are TRBV28 and TRBJ2-7; D might be TRBD1 or TRBD2, each matching 5 bases. Trimming took 7 bases from V and 3 from J, leaving 19 bases between them. The CDR3 has 15 amino acids. Germline CDR1 is MDHEN and CDR2 is SYDVKM.

This clonotype was observed many times. J is TRBJ2-7 and V is TRBV6-6, with D tentatively TRBD1 (6 bases). V lost 4 bases, J lost 0 bases, and 10 bases lay in between. The germline gives CDR1 MNHNY, CDR2 SVGAGI (reference sequence). The CDR3 has 14 residues. Here the CDR3 reads CASSSTGISYEQYF. The DNA for the CDR3 is TGTGCCAGCAGTTCTACAGGGATCTCCTACGAGCAGTACTTC.